One and the same sample provided the 9 T cell receptor beta chains below, sequenced in a study of Tregs in tolerant kidney transplant recipients. Some clones are missing from TCRdb's copy, which holds only in-frame ones; the method was immunoSEQ multiplex PCR. The sample has about 240,000 clones, 80% to 85% seen once. What was sequenced was CD4+ T cells from blood. The receptors derive from a human donor in good health.

This clone has only a few counts. V gene TRBV4-1 combines with J gene TRBJ1-3; D is uncertain. The V gene's germline CDR1 is MGHRA and CDR2 YSYEKL. Trimming took off 2 bases at V and 1 base at J, with 9 bases between the two ends. The CDR3 totals 15 residues. CDR3 nucleotide sequence: TGCGCCAGCAGCCAACTTCTAGATTCTGGAAACACCATATATTTT. This encodes CASSQLLDSGNTIYF.

This chain connects TRBV4-1 to TRBJ1-2; 7 bases agree with TRBD1. CDR3 length: 18 residues. V shed 4 bases, J shed 4 bases, and the junction held 18 bases outside the gene matches. Germline V gene data show CDR1 as MGHRA and CDR2 as YSYEKL. CDR3 nucleotide sequence: TGCGCCAGCAGCCGCCACAGCGCCCGGGACAGCGGGCCCTATGGCTACACCTTC. Translation gives CASSRHSARDSGPYGYTF.

The chain is built from TRBV5-8 and TRBJ1-2; D uncertain. Germline V gene data show CDR1 as SGHTS and CDR2 as YDEGEE. V was cut by 0 bases and J by 0 bases, with 9 bases left in between. This CDR3 comprises 15 residues. The CDR3 DNA is TGTGCCAGCAGCTTGGTGGCGAGAACTAACTATGGCTACACCTTC. It codes for CASSLVARTNYGYTF.

J is TRBJ1-2 and V is TRBV7-9; D possibly corresponds to TRBD1 (5 bases). Trimming removed 3 bases at V and 5 bases at J, with 13 bases between. Germline assignment: CDR1 SEHNR and CDR2 FQNEAQ (reference sequence). The CDR3 consists of 14 residues. The CDR3 region is CASSLGEGFYGYTF. DNA of the CDR3: TGTGCCAGCAGCTTGGGTGAGGGGTTTTATGGCTACACCTTC.

The chain uses TRBV7-9 and TRBJ1-1, with 9 bases matching TRBD1. The CDR3 runs 14 residues. Germline CDR1 and CDR2: SEHNR and FQNEAQ (reference sequence). Germline trimming cut 5 bases from V and 3 bases from J; bases unmatched to any gene: 4. DNA for the CDR3: TGTGCCAGCAGCGTCGGACAGGGGTACACTGAAGCTTTCTTT. Translation: CASSVGQGYTEAFF.

Concerning this clone: Other DNA sequences from this sample encode an identical CDR3 as well. The chain recombines TRBV7-8 with TRBJ1-5; tentative D call: TRBD1 (6 bases). CDR1 is SGHVS, CDR2 FQNEAQ, per germline. V was shortened by 5 bases and J by 2 bases, with 13 bases between the two germline ends. CDR3 length: 15 residues. CDR3 loop: CASSEQGRGNQPQHF. CDR3 DNA: TGTGCCAGCAGCGAACAGGGTCGGGGCAATCAGCCCCAGCATTTT.

The V call is TRBV11-2, the J call TRBJ2-7; possibly TRBD1 for D (6 bases). The CDR3 length is 16 residues. V was shortened by 6 bases and J by 1 base, with 19 bases between the two germline ends. Germline-derived CDR1 and CDR2 are SGHAT and FQNNGV. CDR3 DNA: TGTGCCAGCAGTCCTACCTCAGGGGTTAGTTCCTACGAGCAGTACTTC. It yields the protein CASSPTSGVSSYEQYF.

The J gene is TRBJ1-1, the V gene TRBV2; D is unresolved. This CDR3 spans 11 amino acids. V lost 6 bases, J lost 5 bases, and 7 bases lay in between. Looked up from germline, CDR1 is SNHLY and CDR2 is FYNNEI. The CDR3 DNA reads TGTGCCAGCAGGGGGAGGACTGAAGCTTTCTTT. This codes for CASRGRTEAFF.

This sequence joins TRBV27 and TRBJ1-2, with 8 nucleotides matching TRBD1. The CDR3 is 14 residues long. J was trimmed by 7 bases and V by 5 bases; bases with no gene match: 9. CDR1 is MNHEY, CDR2 SMNVEV, per germline (reference sequence). The CDR3 loop reads CASSGLTGGGGYTF. Here the CDR3 DNA reads TGTGCCAGCAGTGGATTAACAGGGGGTGGTGGCTACACCTTC.